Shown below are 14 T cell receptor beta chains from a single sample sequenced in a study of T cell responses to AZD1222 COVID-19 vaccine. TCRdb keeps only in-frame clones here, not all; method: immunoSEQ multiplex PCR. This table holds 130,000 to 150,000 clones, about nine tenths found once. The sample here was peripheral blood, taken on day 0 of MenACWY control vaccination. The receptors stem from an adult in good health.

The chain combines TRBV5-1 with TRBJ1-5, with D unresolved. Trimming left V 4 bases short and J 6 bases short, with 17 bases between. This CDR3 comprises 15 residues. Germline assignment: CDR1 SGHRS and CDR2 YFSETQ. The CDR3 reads CASSLDDQTGQPQHF. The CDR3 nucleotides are TGCGCCAGCAGCCTGGATGATCAAACCGGTCAGCCCCAGCATTTT.

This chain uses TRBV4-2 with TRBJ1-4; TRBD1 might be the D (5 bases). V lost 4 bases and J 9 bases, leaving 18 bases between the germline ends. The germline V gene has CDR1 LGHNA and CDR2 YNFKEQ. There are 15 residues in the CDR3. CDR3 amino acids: CASSPKGQGSQKLFF. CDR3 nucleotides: TGTGCCAGCAGCCCAAAGGGGCAGGGATCGCAAAAACTGTTTTTT.

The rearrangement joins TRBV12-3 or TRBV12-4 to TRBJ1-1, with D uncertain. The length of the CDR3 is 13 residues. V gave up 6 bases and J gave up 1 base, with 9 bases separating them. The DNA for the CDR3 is TGTGCCAGCAGCCCTTTAACGAACACTGAAGCTTTCTTT. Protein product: CASSPLTNTEAFF.

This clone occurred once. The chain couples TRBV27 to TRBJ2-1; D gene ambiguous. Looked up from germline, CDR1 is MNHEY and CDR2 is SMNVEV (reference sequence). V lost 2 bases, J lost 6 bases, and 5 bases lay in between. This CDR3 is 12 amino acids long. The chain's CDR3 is CASSLTGNEQFF. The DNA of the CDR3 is TGTGCCAGCAGTTTAACGGGCAATGAGCAGTTCTTC.

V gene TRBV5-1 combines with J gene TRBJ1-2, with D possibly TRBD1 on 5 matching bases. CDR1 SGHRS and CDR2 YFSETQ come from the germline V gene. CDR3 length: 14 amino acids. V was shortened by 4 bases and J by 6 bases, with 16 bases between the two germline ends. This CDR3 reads CASSHKAGQDGYTF. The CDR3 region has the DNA TGCGCCAGCAGCCATAAGGCAGGGCAGGATGGCTACACCTTC.

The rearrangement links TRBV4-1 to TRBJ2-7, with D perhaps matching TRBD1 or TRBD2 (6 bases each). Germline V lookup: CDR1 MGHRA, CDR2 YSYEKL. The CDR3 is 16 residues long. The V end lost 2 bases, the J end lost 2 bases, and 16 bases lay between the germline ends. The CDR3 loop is CASSQTRERGPYEQYF. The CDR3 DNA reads TGCGCCAGCAGCCAAACCCGGGAACGGGGGCCCTACGAGCAGTACTTC.

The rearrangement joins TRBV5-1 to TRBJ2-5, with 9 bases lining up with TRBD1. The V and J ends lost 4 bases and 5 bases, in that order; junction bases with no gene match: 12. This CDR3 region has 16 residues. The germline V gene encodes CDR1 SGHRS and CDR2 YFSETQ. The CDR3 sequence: CASSPGTGFGLETQYF. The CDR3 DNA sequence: TGCGCCAGCAGCCCCGGGACAGGGTTTGGTTTGGAGACCCAGTACTTC.

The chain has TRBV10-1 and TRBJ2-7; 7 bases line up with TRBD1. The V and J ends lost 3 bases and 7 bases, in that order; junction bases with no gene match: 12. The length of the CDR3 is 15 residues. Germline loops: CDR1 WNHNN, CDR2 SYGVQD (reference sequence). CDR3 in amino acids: CASSDLRDSRWEQYF. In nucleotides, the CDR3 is TGCGCCAGCAGTGACCTCCGGGACAGCCGGTGGGAGCAGTACTTC.

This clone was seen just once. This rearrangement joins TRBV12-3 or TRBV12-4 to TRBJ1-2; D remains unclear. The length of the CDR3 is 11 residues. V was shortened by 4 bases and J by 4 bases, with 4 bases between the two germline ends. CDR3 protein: CASSWGYGYTF. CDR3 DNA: TGTGCCAGCAGTTGGGGCTATGGCTACACCTTC.

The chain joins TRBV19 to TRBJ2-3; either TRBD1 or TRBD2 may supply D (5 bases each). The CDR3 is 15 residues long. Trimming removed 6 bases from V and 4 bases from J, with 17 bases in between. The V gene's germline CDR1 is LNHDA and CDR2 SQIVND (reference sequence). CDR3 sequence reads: CASRPLGPSSDTQYF. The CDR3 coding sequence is TGTGCCAGTAGGCCTTTGGGACCGAGCTCAGATACGCAGTATTTT. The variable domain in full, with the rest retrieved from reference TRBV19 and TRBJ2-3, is DGGITQSPKYLFRKEGQNVTLSCEQNLNHDAMYWYRQDPGQGLRLIYYSQIVNDFQKGDIAEGYSVSREKKESFPLTVTSAQKNPTAFYLCASRPLGPSSDTQYFGPGTRLTVL.

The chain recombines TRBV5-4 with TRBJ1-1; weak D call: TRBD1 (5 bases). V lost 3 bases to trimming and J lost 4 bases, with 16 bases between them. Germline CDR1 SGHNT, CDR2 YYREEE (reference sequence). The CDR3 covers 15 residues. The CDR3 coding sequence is TGTGCCAGCAGCTCCACAGGTCAAGGGAGCACTGAAGCTTTCTTT. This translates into CASSSTGQGSTEAFF.

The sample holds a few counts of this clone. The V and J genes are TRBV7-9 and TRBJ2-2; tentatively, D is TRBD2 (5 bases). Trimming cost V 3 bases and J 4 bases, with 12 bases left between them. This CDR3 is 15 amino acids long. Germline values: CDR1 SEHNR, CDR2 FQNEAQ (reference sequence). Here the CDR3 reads CASSFELVLTGELFF. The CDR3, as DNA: TGTGCCAGCAGCTTCGAACTAGTCCTCACCGGGGAGCTGTTTTTT.

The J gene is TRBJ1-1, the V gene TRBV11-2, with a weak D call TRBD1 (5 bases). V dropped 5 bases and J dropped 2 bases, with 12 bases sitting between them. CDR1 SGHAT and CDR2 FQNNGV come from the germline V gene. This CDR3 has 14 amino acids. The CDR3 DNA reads TGTGCCAGCAGCCACCCGGGACTAAACACTGAAGCTTTCTTT. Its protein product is CASSHPGLNTEAFF.

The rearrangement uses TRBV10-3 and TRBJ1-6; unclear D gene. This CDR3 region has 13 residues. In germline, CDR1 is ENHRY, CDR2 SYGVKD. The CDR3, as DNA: TGTGCTTGTACCAGGTCTGACGATTCACCCCTCCACTTT. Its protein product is CACTRSDDSPLHF.